Included here is one T cell receptor (beta chain) sequence, with context. Per germline, CDR1 MNHEY and CDR2 SVGEGT. The CDR3 has 14 residues. Trimming removed 6 bases from V and 3 bases from J; junction bases left unmatched: 6. The record originates from a study of T-cell reconstitution after alpha-beta-depleted transplantation in children. The TCRbeta library was prepared with unique molecular identifiers. TCRdb re-analysed the PCR reads in MiXCR, keeping a single row per CDR3 protein. This sample has 490,000 or so distinct CDR3 sequences, with roughly an eighth found just once. The sequences come from PBMCs from the stem cell graft donor, collected from the stem cell graft. The J gene is TRBJ2-3, the V gene TRBV6-2 or TRBV6-3; TRBD2 matches 7 bases. The receptor's source is a human donor who donated a stem cell graft to a child with combined immunodeficiency. In nucleotides, the CDR3 is TGTGCCAGCAGGCGAGCGGGAACGACAGATACGCAGTATTTT. This encodes CASRRAGTTDTQYF.